A selection of T cell receptor beta chains follows, all from one sample in a study of cytomegalovirus exposure and HLA in healthy donors. The assay was immunoSEQ multiplex PCR, and TCRdb's table has in-frame clones only and misses some. The repertoire holds more than 150,000 clones, around three quarters seen once, with less than 2% in the top ten. Sequenced sample: PBMCs. The origin of the receptors is a man aged 35-49 years in good health and CMV-seronegative. Each CDR3 is given with its conserved first and last residue. A D gene is named only where the DNA matches it firmly. Clone size is shown for a subset of rows, as once, few, many or a class of expanded clone.

D gene: NA; clone size: NA; CDR3 length: 15; V gene: TRBV18; J gene: TRBJ1-4; CDR3 protein: CASSPNRDSAEKLFF; CDR3 DNA: TGTGCCAGCTCACCTAACCGGGACTCAGCGGAAAAACTGTTTTTT
D gene: TRBD2; clone size: NA; CDR3 length: 14; V gene: TRBV2; J gene: TRBJ2-7; CDR3 protein: CASSQLATPYEQYF; CDR3 DNA: TGTGCCAGCAGTCAACTAGCGACCCCCTACGAGCAGTACTTC
D gene: NA; clone size: NA; CDR3 length: 13; V gene: TRBV23-1; J gene: TRBJ2-1; CDR3 protein: CASSQSPSSEQFF; CDR3 DNA: TGCGCCAGCAGTCAATCGCCGAGTAGTGAGCAGTTCTTC
D gene: TRBD1; clone size: NA; CDR3 length: 16; V gene: TRBV11-2; J gene: TRBJ2-7; CDR3 protein: CASSPLDRRGPYEQYF; CDR3 DNA: TGTGCCAGCAGCCCCTTGGACAGGAGAGGGCCGTACGAGCAGTACTTC
D gene: NA; clone size: NA; CDR3 length: 14; V gene: TRBV27; J gene: TRBJ1-4; CDR3 protein: CASSPRALGEKLFF; CDR3 DNA: TGTGCCAGCAGTCCCAGGGCCCTTGGTGAAAAACTGTTTTTT
D gene: TRBD2; clone size: NA; CDR3 length: 16; V gene: TRBV27; J gene: TRBJ2-2; CDR3 protein: CASSFIAGATTGELFF; CDR3 DNA: TGTGCCAGCAGTTTTATAGCGGGAGCGACCACCGGGGAGCTGTTTTTT
D gene: NA; clone size: once; CDR3 length: 13; V gene: TRBV9; J gene: TRBJ1-1; CDR3 protein: CASSGGRDTEAFF; CDR3 DNA: TGTGCCAGCAGCGGGGGGCGCGACACTGAAGCTTTCTTT
D gene: TRBD1; clone size: NA; CDR3 length: 15; V gene: TRBV7-9; J gene: TRBJ1-2; CDR3 protein: CASSPRGQAGYGYTF; CDR3 DNA: TGTGCCAGCAGCCCTCGGGGACAGGCTGGCTATGGCTACACCTTC
D gene: TRBD2; clone size: once; CDR3 length: 17; V gene: TRBV5-5; J gene: TRBJ2-3; CDR3 protein: CASSLAEVAGYTDTQYF; CDR3 DNA: TGTGCCAGCAGCTTGGCGGAGGTAGCGGGATATACAGATACGCAGTATTTT
D gene: NA; clone size: NA; CDR3 length: 14; V gene: TRBV18; J gene: TRBJ2-5; CDR3 protein: CASSPSRGVETQYF; CDR3 DNA: TGTGCCAGCTCCCCTTCGCGAGGTGTCGAGACCCAGTACTTC
D gene: NA; clone size: NA; CDR3 length: 12; V gene: TRBV2; J gene: TRBJ1-1; CDR3 protein: CARRGGLTEAFF; CDR3 DNA: TGTGCCAGAAGAGGCGGGCTCACTGAAGCTTTCTTT
D gene: NA; clone size: NA; CDR3 length: 14; V gene: TRBV11-3; J gene: TRBJ2-7; CDR3 protein: CASSLGGNPYEQYF; CDR3 DNA: TGTGCCAGCAGCTTGGGGGGAAATCCCTACGAGCAGTACTTC
D gene: TRBD1; clone size: NA; CDR3 length: 16; V gene: TRBV19; J gene: TRBJ2-7; CDR3 protein: CASSRIGGTGYDEQYF; CDR3 DNA: TGTGCCAGTAGTCGAATTGGGGGGACAGGGTACGACGAGCAGTACTTC
D gene: TRBD1; clone size: once; CDR3 length: 17; V gene: TRBV7-2; J gene: TRBJ1-3; CDR3 protein: CASSQPGQRYSGNTIYF; CDR3 DNA: TGTGCCAGCAGCCAACCGGGACAGAGATACTCTGGAAACACCATATATTTT
D gene: TRBD1; clone size: NA; CDR3 length: 12; V gene: TRBV5-8; J gene: TRBJ1-4; CDR3 protein: CASSWSGTVVLF; CDR3 DNA: TGTGCCAGCAGCTGGAGTGGGACAGTCGTCCTGTTT
D gene: NA; clone size: NA; CDR3 length: 14; V gene: TRBV27; J gene: TRBJ2-7; CDR3 protein: CASTWAPGPYEQYF; CDR3 DNA: TGTGCCAGCACTTGGGCCCCAGGCCCCTACGAGCAGTACTTC
D gene: TRBD2; clone size: NA; CDR3 length: 17; V gene: TRBV27; J gene: TRBJ2-3; CDR3 protein: CASRSRSSGRITDTQYF; CDR3 DNA: TGTGCCAGCAGGAGCCGATCTAGCGGGAGGATCACAGATACGCAGTATTTT
D gene: TRBD2; clone size: NA; CDR3 length: 16; V gene: TRBV30; J gene: TRBJ2-5; CDR3 protein: CAWSDGLAGGQETQYF; CDR3 DNA: TGTGCCTGGAGTGACGGTCTAGCGGGGGGCCAAGAGACCCAGTACTTC
D gene: NA; clone size: NA; CDR3 length: 15; V gene: TRBV2; J gene: TRBJ2-7; CDR3 protein: CASSEGMRASYEQYF; CDR3 DNA: TGTGCCAGCAGTGAAGGGATGCGGGCATCCTACGAGCAGTACTTC
D gene: NA; clone size: NA; CDR3 length: 17; V gene: TRBV18; J gene: TRBJ2-2; CDR3 protein: CASSPYTVGSGTGELFF; CDR3 DNA: TGTGCCAGCTCACCCTACACGGTCGGCTCGGGCACCGGGGAGCTGTTTTTT
D gene: NA; clone size: once; CDR3 length: 11; V gene: TRBV7-9; J gene: TRBJ1-4; CDR3 protein: CASSSGEKLFF; CDR3 DNA: TGTGCCAGCAGTTCCGGTGAAAAACTGTTTTTT
D gene: TRBD2; clone size: NA; CDR3 length: 17; V gene: TRBV5-4; J gene: TRBJ2-2; CDR3 protein: CASSSPGAGVVTGELFF; CDR3 DNA: TGTGCCAGCAGCTCCCCCGGAGCGGGAGTCGTCACCGGGGAGCTGTTTTTT
D gene: NA; clone size: NA; CDR3 length: 12; V gene: TRBV4-1; J gene: TRBJ2-1; CDR3 protein: CASSPQGGEQFF; CDR3 DNA: TGCGCCAGCAGCCCCCAGGGGGGTGAGCAGTTCTTC
D gene: NA; clone size: NA; CDR3 length: 14; V gene: TRBV5-4; J gene: TRBJ2-4; CDR3 protein: CASSFQGAKNIQYF; CDR3 DNA: TGTGCCAGCAGCTTTCAGGGGGCCAAAAACATTCAGTACTTC